This T cell receptor (beta chain) was obtained from a study of CD8 T cells in Susac syndrome. Looked up from germline, CDR1 is MGHRA and CDR2 is YSYEKL. The germline V and J ends were trimmed by 0 bases and 0 bases, with 6 bases remaining between them. This CDR3 has 15 amino acids. Sequencing of TCR beta was undertaken in CD8+ and CD4+ T cells derived from blood. Healthy donors were controls matched for age and sex. Random hexamers were used to reverse transcribe the RNA input (about 0.45 to 1 ug). Multiplex PCR with immunoSEQ amplified the TCR beta CDR3 across 54 Vbeta and 13 Jbeta. MiXCR was run by TCRdb on the immunoSEQ multiplex PCR reads, yielding one entry per CDR3 protein. In the table there are some 180,000 distinct CDR3 sequences, 85% to 95% of which are singletons.

Sequenced input: CD4+ T cells from PBMCs. The TCR was taken from a human donor in good health. The chain joins TRBV4-1 to TRBJ1-3; D ambiguous. This CDR3 is CASSQERFSGNTIYF. Written as DNA, the CDR3 is TGCGCCAGCAGCCAAGAACGATTCTCTGGAAACACCATATATTTT.